This T cell receptor beta chain originates from a study of identifying expanded T cells in peripheral blood. Libraries were prepared by immunoSEQ multiplex PCR; TCRdb keeps only in-frame clonotypes and omits some of them. The sample includes tens of thousands of clones, 80% to 85% seen only once; the top ten take 20%. During the collection period, no donor immune events like infections were recorded. This clone has a single count. CDR1 and CDR2 from the germline V gene are LGHNA and YSLEER. This CDR3 spans 15 amino acids. This TCR derives from a person between 18 and 75 years old in good health. V gene TRBV4-3 combines with J gene TRBJ2-5, with 8 nucleotides matching TRBD2. The J call is doubtful: the DNA matches TRBJ2-7 better. Sequencing was done on a sample of blood. CDR3 bases: TGCGCCAGCAGCCAAGTGAGCGGGAGCTCCTACGAGCAGTACTTC. This gives the protein CASSQVSGSSYEQYF.